The next 12 T cell receptor beta chains were all read from a single sample in a study of T cells in Graves' hyperthyroidism and ophthalmopathy. Amplification yielded TCR beta CDR3 regions, with RNA transcripts as the source. The HTBI primer set was used in a first-round RT-PCR of the TCR CDR3. MiXCR, applied by TCRdb to the multiplex PCR reads, yields one record per CDR3 protein. The sample consists of about 35,000 distinct CDR3 sequences, roughly 50% of them appearing once. The sample consisted of blood. The receptor set was obtained from a woman in her forties or fifties with Graves' hyperthyroidism that later progressed to Graves' ophthalmopathy.

This clonotype was detected many times. The rearrangement uses TRBV3-1 and TRBJ2-1; 11 bases are a match to TRBD2. The CDR3 runs 15 residues. Germline trimming cut 3 bases from V and 7 bases from J; bases unmatched to any gene: 5. Germline assignment: CDR1 LGHDT and CDR2 YNNKEL (reference sequence). Written as DNA, the CDR3 is TGTGCCAGCAGCCATTGGACTAGCGGGTATAATGAGCAGTTCTTC. It encodes CASSHWTSGYNEQFF.

This clonotype came up many times. The V call is TRBV4-2, the J call TRBJ2-5; possible D gene TRBD2, 6 bases. The CDR3 has 18 amino acids. Germline V gene sequence: CDR1 LGHNA, CDR2 YNFKEQ. V lost 0 bases and J lost 2, with 19 bases in between. The DNA of the CDR3 is TGTGCCAGCAGCCAAGATGGGTACCACTGGGACTTGCAAGAGACCCAGTACTTC. The encoded protein is CASSQDGYHWDLQETQYF.

Of note for this clonotype: A read error may produce the germline difference seen at one junction end. The V and J genes are TRBV2 and TRBJ1-2, with D possibly matching TRBD1 (6 bases). The CDR3 extends over 14 amino acids. Germline V gene sequence: CDR1 SNHLY, CDR2 FYNNEI. The CDR3: CASRLTGANYVYTF. The CDR3 nucleotides are TGTGCCAGCAGGTTGACGGGGGCGAACTATGTCTACACCTTC.

The V and J genes are TRBV19 and TRBJ1-1; possible D gene TRBD1, 5 bases. From germline, CDR1 is LNHDA and CDR2 SQIVND (reference sequence). CDR3 length: 13 amino acids. The ends were cut back, 5 bases at V and 3 bases at J, with 10 bases in the middle. The CDR3 sequence: CASSVQVDTEAFF. The CDR3 nucleotides read TGTGCCAGTAGTGTACAGGTTGACACTGAAGCTTTCTTT. Drawing the rest from reference TRBV19 and TRBJ1-1, the complete variable domain is DGGITQSPKYLFRKEGQNVTLSCEQNLNHDAMYWYRQDPGQGLRLIYYSQIVNDFQKGDIAEGYSVSREKKESFPLTVTSAQKNPTAFYLCASSVQVDTEAFFGQGTRLTVV.

The chain combines TRBV27 with TRBJ1-1, with D maybe TRBD1 (5 bases). This CDR3 is 15 amino acids long. The V gene's germline CDR1 is MNHEY and CDR2 SMNVEV (reference sequence). With 5 bases removed from V and 1 base from J, the gap between germline ends came to 14 bases. In nucleotides, the CDR3 is TGTGCCAGCAGTCCATCCGGGACGCGGAACACTGAAGCTTTCTTT. Its protein product is CASSPSGTRNTEAFF.

This chain joins TRBV9 and TRBJ1-1, with D possibly matching TRBD1 (5 bases). In germline, CDR1 is SGDLS, CDR2 YYNGEE. The CDR3 contains 15 residues. V shed 0 bases and J shed 7 bases, with 16 bases lying between them. CDR3 sequence reads: CASSVEGIAGDEAFF. The DNA for the CDR3 is TGTGCCAGCAGCGTAGAGGGCATAGCGGGGGATGAAGCTTTCTTT.

The chain employs TRBV5-4 and TRBJ1-5; weak D call: TRBD1 (5 bases). Germline-derived CDR1 and CDR2 are SGHNT and YYREEE (reference sequence). This CDR3 spans 15 amino acids. V was clipped by 4 bases and J by 5 bases, with 16 bases between them. CDR3 region: CASSVGPPRDQPQHF. In nucleotides, the CDR3 is TGTGCCAGCAGCGTGGGACCGCCGCGGGATCAGCCCCAGCATTTT.

The CDR3 protein is CASSPQGANVLTF. For the CDR3, the DNA is TGTGCCAGCTCACCGCAGGGGGCCAACGTCCTGACTTTC. The J gene is TRBJ2-6, the V gene TRBV18; unclear D gene. The CDR3 consists of 13 residues. The germline V gene encodes CDR1 KGHSH and CDR2 LQKENI. Trimming shortened V by 3 bases and J by 4 bases, and 4 bases separated the two germline ends.

The chain joins TRBV20-1 to TRBJ1-5; perhaps TRBD1 as D (6 bases). The germline gives CDR1 DFQATT, CDR2 SNEGSKA (reference sequence). The V gene lost 3 bases and the J gene lost 0 bases, with 15 bases spanning the gap. This CDR3 comprises 16 residues. The CDR3 nucleotides are TGCAGTGCTAGGTCGAGCGGGACACATAGCAATCAGCCCCAGCATTTT. It translates to CSARSSGTHSNQPQHF.

The rearrangement links TRBV6-5 to TRBJ1-1, with a weak D call TRBD1 (5 bases). Trimming removed 5 bases from V and 13 bases from J, with 14 bases in between. CDR3 length: 11 residues. Germline V lookup: CDR1 MNHEY, CDR2 SVGAGI. DNA for the CDR3: TGTGCCAGCAGTAAAGGGGATCTGGTTTTCTTT. This encodes CASSKGDLVFF.

The rearrangement uses TRBV9 and TRBJ1-1; the D gene is possibly TRBD1 (5 bases). V shed 2 bases and J shed 4 bases, with 9 bases lying between them. The CDR3 consists of 13 residues. Germline V gives CDR1 SGDLS, CDR2 YYNGEE. In DNA, the CDR3 is TGTGCCAGCAGCGTCCAGGGTTCCACTGAAGCTTTCTTT. Translating it yields CASSVQGSTEAFF. Full variable domain (remainder filled in from reference TRBV9 and TRBJ1-1): DSGVTQTPKHLITATGQRVTLRCSPRSGDLSVYWYQQSLDQGLQFLIQYYNGEERAKGNILERFSAQQFPDLHSELNLSSLELGDSALYFCASSVQGSTEAFFGQGTRLTVV.

This sequence joins TRBV20-1 and TRBJ2-1; 9 bases match TRBD1. Per the germline V gene, CDR1 is DFQATT and CDR2 is SNEGSKA (reference sequence). V shed 6 bases, J shed 3 bases, and the junction held 3 bases outside the gene matches. The CDR3 is 13 amino acids. This CDR3 is CSAPGQGYNEQFF. CDR3 sequence (DNA): TGCAGTGCACCGGGACAGGGCTACAATGAGCAGTTCTTC.